This is a list of T cell receptor beta chains from one sample in a study of cytomegalovirus exposure and HLA in healthy donors. TCRdb's table, derived via immunoSEQ multiplex PCR, lists solely in-frame clones and lacks some. The data hold 130,000 to 150,000 clones, with 78% observed a single time. The sample comprised PBMCs. These TCRs come from a male donor in good health and CMV-seronegative. The CDR3 runs from the conserved cysteine through the conserved F or W. The D gene is left open where the match is weak. Rows may omit the clone size; those that give it use once, few, many or a size class.

TRBJ1-3 | NA | NA | TRBV30 | CAWSDTSGNTIYF | TGTGCCTGGAGTGACACCTCTGGAAACACCATATATTTT
TRBJ2-6 | NA | TRBD1 | TRBV19 | CASSIGTGGTGANVLTF | TGTGCCAGTAGTATCGGGACAGGGGGGACCGGGGCCAACGTCCTGACTTTC
TRBJ1-2 | NA | NA | TRBV6-5 | CASSPTGLYGYTF | TGTGCCAGCAGTCCGACAGGTCTCTATGGCTACACCTTC
TRBJ1-1 | NA | NA | TRBV19 | CASSSSGYPNTEAFF | TGTGCCAGTAGTAGTTCAGGGTACCCGAACACTGAAGCTTTCTTT
TRBJ2-7 | once | NA | TRBV30 | CAWSLEISYEQYF | TGTGCCTGGAGTCTAGAAATCTCCTACGAGCAGTACTTC
TRBJ2-1 | NA | NA | TRBV5-4 | CASSLGTGSYNEQFF | TGTGCCAGCAGCTTGGGAACAGGCTCCTACAATGAGCAGTTCTTC
TRBJ1-5 | once | NA | TRBV30 | CAWNSGSNQPQHF | TGTGCCTGGAACTCGGGGTCCAATCAGCCCCAGCATTTT
TRBJ1-2 | NA | NA | TRBV10-3 | CAISHRRGALSNYGYTF | TGTGCCATCAGTCACAGGAGGGGAGCGTTGAGTAACTATGGCTACACCTTC
TRBJ1-1 | NA | TRBD1 | TRBV6-1 | CASSGGTGTWEAFF | TGTGCCAGCAGTGGCGGGACAGGGACGTGGGAAGCTTTCTTT
TRBJ2-7 | NA | TRBD1 | TRBV7-2 | CASSYDRDIREQYF | TGTGCCAGCAGCTATGACAGGGATATACGCGAGCAGTACTTC
TRBJ1-4 | few | TRBD1 | TRBV5-1 | CASSLNRDRGLSNEKLFF | TGCGCCAGCAGCTTAAACCGGGACAGGGGGCTTTCTAATGAAAAACTGTTTTTT
TRBJ2-6 | NA | NA | TRBV29-1 | CSVHDVDSSGANVLTF | TGCAGCGTCCATGACGTTGACAGCTCTGGGGCCAACGTCCTGACTTTC
TRBJ2-1 | NA | NA | TRBV7-2 | CASSFSTRGGNEQFF | TGTGCCAGCAGCTTTAGCACGAGGGGAGGCAATGAGCAGTTCTTC
TRBJ1-2 | NA | NA | TRBV7-9 | CASSQDSYGTGYTF | TGTGCCAGCAGCCAAGACAGCTATGGCACGGGCTACACCTTC
TRBJ1-2 | NA | NA | TRBV5-1 | CASSLAPQGTMAGYTF | TGCGCCAGCAGCTTGGCCCCCCAGGGTACAATGGCGGGCTACACCTTC
TRBJ2-2 | NA | NA | TRBV18 | CASSPLGQNTGELFF | TGTGCCAGCTCACCACTAGGACAAAACACCGGGGAGCTGTTTTTT
TRBJ1-2 | NA | TRBD1 | TRBV5-1 | CASSLVPLEQGTGRGYTF | TGCGCCAGCAGCTTGGTTCCTTTGGAACAGGGGACGGGCCGTGGCTACACCTTC
TRBJ2-7 | NA | NA | TRBV9 | CASSRGEGRLEQYF | TGTGCCAGCAGCCGCGGAGAGGGCCGCCTCGAGCAGTACTTC
TRBJ1-6 | NA | NA | TRBV27 | CASSPSRLLAPLHF | TGTGCCAGCAGCCCCTCCCGTCTGTTGGCCCCCCTCCACTTT
TRBJ1-1 | NA | NA | TRBV13 | CASSLSWNTEAFF | TGTGCCAGCAGCTTATCGTGGAACACTGAAGCTTTCTTT
TRBJ2-7 | NA | TRBD1 | TRBV9 | CASSPQQVWDRDYEQYF | TGTGCCAGCAGCCCCCAACAGGTCTGGGACAGAGACTACGAGCAGTACTTC
TRBJ2-2 | NA | NA | TRBV10-3 | CAISEGGGGDTGELFF | TGTGCCATCAGTGAGGGAGGGGGCGGGGACACCGGGGAGCTGTTTTTT
TRBJ2-5 | NA | TRBD1 | TRBV5-1 | CASSPSQIGTDGETQYF | TGCGCCAGCAGCCCCTCTCAAATCGGGACAGACGGAGAGACCCAGTACTTC
TRBJ2-1 | NA | TRBD2 | TRBV5-1 | CASSWGLAGAVNEQFF | TGCGCCAGCAGCTGGGGACTAGCGGGAGCTGTCAATGAGCAGTTCTTC
TRBJ2-3 | NA | TRBD2 | TRBV7-3 | CASKARGGNTDTQYF | TGTGCCAGCAAAGCGCGGGGGGGCAACACAGATACGCAGTATTTT
TRBJ1-2 | NA | TRBD1 | TRBV5-6 | CASSLGGGAIIYGYTF | TGTGCCAGCAGCTTGGGAGGGGGCGCGATCATCTATGGCTACACCTTC